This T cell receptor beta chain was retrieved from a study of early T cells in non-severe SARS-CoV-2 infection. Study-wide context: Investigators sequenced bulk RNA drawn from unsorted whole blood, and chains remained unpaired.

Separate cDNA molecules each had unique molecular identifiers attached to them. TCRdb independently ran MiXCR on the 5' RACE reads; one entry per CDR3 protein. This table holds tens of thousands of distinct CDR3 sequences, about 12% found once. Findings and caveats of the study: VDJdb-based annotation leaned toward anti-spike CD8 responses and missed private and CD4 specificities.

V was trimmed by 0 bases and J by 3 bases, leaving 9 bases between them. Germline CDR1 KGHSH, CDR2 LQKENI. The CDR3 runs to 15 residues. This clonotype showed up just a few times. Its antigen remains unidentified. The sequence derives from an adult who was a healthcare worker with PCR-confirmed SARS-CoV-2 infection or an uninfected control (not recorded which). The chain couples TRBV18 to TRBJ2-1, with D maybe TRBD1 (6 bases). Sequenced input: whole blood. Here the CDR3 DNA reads TGTGCCAGCTCACCACCGAACAGGGACTACAATGAGCAGTTCTTC. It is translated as CASSPPNRDYNEQFF.